The entry below gives a single T cell receptor beta chain sequence along with its context. Assay: immunoSEQ multiplex PCR; the TCRdb copy retains only in-frame clones and omits some. This sample has over 150,000 clones, with 75% to 90% found just once. The data were obtained in a study of blood T cell repertoires in COVID-19. Across the whole study: Nucleic acid was either cDNA or gDNA, and it came from T cells, B-cell-depleted T cells, or PBMCs.

Those enrolled, adults aged roughly 18 to 89 years, came from fewer than 25 US areas. Grouping used clinical history reported by participants in a survey and questionnaire. The study counted Cohort 3 donors as recovered given two negative PCRs, clearance, or symptom resolution. The germline V and J ends were trimmed by 2 bases and 0 bases, with 14 bases remaining between them. The length of the CDR3 is 17 residues. Germline V CDR1 and CDR2: LNHDA, SQIVND (reference sequence). The receptor was isolated from a man aged 40-50 years who had recovered from COVID-19. Sequencing input: PBMCs or T cells enriched from blood (not recorded which). The chain joins TRBV19 to TRBJ1-3; tentatively, D is TRBD1 (5 bases). The CDR3: CASSIIQAPSSGNTIYF. Here the CDR3 DNA reads TGTGCCAGTAGTATAATACAGGCCCCAAGCTCTGGAAACACCATATATTTT.